This TCR beta chain comes out of a study of PD-1 blockade in classical Hodgkin lymphoma. Points from the study as a whole: Anyone who began nivolumab under 1 year after ASCT was excluded. Healthy donors reportedly exceeded newly diagnosed patients in baseline TCR diversity. A significant rise in TCR diversity by C4D1 was seen for CD4+ but not CD8+ cells.

Time point reported: cycle 4 day 1 (C4D1), after less than 7 weeks of nivolumab. Each and every patient relapsed after autologous stem cell transplantation, and patients got differing brentuximab vedotin exposure. Germline CDR1 reads SNHLY; CDR2 reads FYNNEI. This CDR3 comprises 15 residues. V trimming: 2 bases; J trimming: 8 bases; junction bases outside the gene matches: 6. This clone showed up just a few times. Its antigen is not identified. The protocol was immunoSEQ multiplex PCR, while the TCRdb copy is restricted to in-frame clones and leaves out a portion. The data show some 90,000 clones, 75% to 85% seen once.

The clonotype originates from a human donor with classical Hodgkin lymphoma. The chain links TRBV2 to TRBJ1-2, with 12 bases identical to TRBD1. Source: peripheral blood mononuclear cells (PBMCs), taken before the fourth cycle of nivolumab. CDR3 residues: CASSEWDRGLAGYTF. Written as DNA, the CDR3 is TGTGCCAGCAGTGAATGGGACAGGGGGCTAGCGGGCTACACCTTC.